These 3 T cell receptor beta chains were sequenced from one sample in a study of OX40 agonist ivuxolimab in advanced cancers. Data came from immunoSEQ multiplex PCR; TCRdb stores just in-frame clones and leaves some out. Of more than 70,000 clones in the sample, 85% to 95% were seen once. Sample: CD4+ or CD8+ T cells sorted from blood, taken in a trial of the OX40 agonist ivuxolimab. These receptors all come from an adult with an advanced solid tumor such as melanoma, head and neck, liver or kidney cancer.

This chain links TRBV27 with TRBJ2-2, with 7 bases identical to TRBD2. J lost 1 base, V lost 2 bases, and 1 base had no gene match. There are 15 residues in the CDR3. Germline-derived CDR1 and CDR2 are MNHEY and SMNVEV (reference sequence). CDR3 sequence reads: CASSLVAGNTGELFF. The DNA for the CDR3 is TGTGCCAGCAGTTTAGTAGCGGGGAACACCGGGGAGCTGTTTTTT.

V is TRBV20-1 and J is TRBJ1-2; perhaps TRBD1 as D (5 bases). Trimming removed 6 bases from V and 8 bases from J, with 13 bases in between. Per the germline V gene, CDR1 is DFQATT and CDR2 is SNEGSKA (reference sequence). CDR3 size: 11 residues. The CDR3 coding sequence is TGCAGTGCCAAGGAGGGGCACGGCTACACCTTC. Encoded protein: CSAKEGHGYTF.

The chain couples TRBV19 to TRBJ1-1, with D perhaps TRBD1 (5 bases). Deletions cut 7 bases from V and 1 base from J, with 7 bases between. CDR3 length: 12 amino acids. In germline, CDR1 is LNHDA, CDR2 SQIVND (reference sequence). CDR3 sequence (DNA): TGTGCCAGTATAGGGGAGAACACTGAAGCTTTCTTT. Translation: CASIGENTEAFF. The full variable domain, with the rest looked up from reference TRBV19 and TRBJ1-1, is DGGITQSPKYLFRKEGQNVTLSCEQNLNHDAMYWYRQDPGQGLRLIYYSQIVNDFQKGDIAEGYSVSREKKESFPLTVTSAQKNPTAFYLCASIGENTEAFFGQGTRLTVV.